Presented here are 18 T cell receptor beta chains from one specimen sequenced in a study of shared clonotypes between healthy human individuals. The repertoire was sequenced with immunoSEQ multiplex PCR; TCRdb's copy has only in-frame clones and lacks some. Here the sample spans over 2 million clones, roughly 90% being singletons. Sequences were obtained from naive CD4+ T cells from PBMCs. This sample's subset: CD45RA+ positively selected. These receptors all come from a man aged 18 to 30 in good health. Some clones in this sample may be carry-over from other donors' samples.

This chain uses TRBV9 with TRBJ1-2, with TRBD1 identical over 7 bases. The CDR3 length is 15 residues. Trimming removed 4 bases from V and 4 bases from J; junction bases left unmatched: 10. CDR1 and CDR2 from the germline V gene are SGDLS and YYNGEE. The CDR3 region is CASSPGGGWSYGYTF. The DNA of the CDR3 is TGTGCCAGCAGCCCAGGGGGGGGTTGGAGCTATGGCTACACCTTC.

V gene TRBV2 combines with J gene TRBJ2-1; D gene uncertain. Germline lookup yields CDR1 SNHLY and CDR2 FYNNEI. This CDR3 has 13 residues. V was trimmed by 10 bases and J by 1 base, leaving 11 bases between them. This CDR3 is CATRAESYNEQFF. The CDR3 coding sequence is TGTGCCACCCGGGCAGAGTCCTACAATGAGCAGTTCTTC.

Regarding this clone: Distinct nucleotide sequences in the sample also encode this CDR3. The gene calls are TRBV5-4 and TRBJ2-3; 8 bases line up with TRBD2. CDR1 and CDR2 from the germline V gene are SGHNT and YYREEE (reference sequence). This CDR3 is 14 amino acids long. J was trimmed by 3 bases and V by 4 bases; bases with no gene match: 4. The CDR3 sequence: CASSPGLGTDTQYF. The CDR3 nucleotides are TGTGCCAGCAGCCCGGGACTAGGGACAGATACGCAGTATTTT.

Worth noting for this clone: Distinct nucleotide sequences in the sample also encode this CDR3. The chain links TRBV6-1 to TRBJ2-7; 9 bases are shared with TRBD1. CDR1 is MNHNS, CDR2 SASEGT, per germline. The V and J ends lost 6 bases and 2 bases, in that order; junction bases with no gene match: 2. This CDR3 is 13 amino acids long. The CDR3 protein is CASRGTGTYEQYF. The DNA of the CDR3 is TGTGCCAGCAGGGGGACAGGGACCTACGAGCAGTACTTC.

This clone was observed a single time. The chain employs TRBV5-8 and TRBJ2-3, with unresolved D. This CDR3 has 17 residues. The germline CDR1 and CDR2 sequences are SGHTS and YDEGEE. Trimming left V 0 bases short and J 1 base short, with 15 bases between. CDR3: CASSLASESWGTDTQYF. The CDR3 coding sequence is TGTGCCAGCAGCTTGGCCTCTGAATCGTGGGGCACAGATACGCAGTATTTT.

The V call is TRBV7-7, the J call TRBJ2-5, with 8 bases lining up with TRBD2. Germline CDR1 SSHAT, CDR2 FNYEAQ (reference sequence). V lost 5 bases and J lost 4; bases outside the gene matches: 6. There are 14 residues in the CDR3. CDR3 region: CASSTGGGGETQYF. In DNA, the CDR3 is TGTGCCAGCAGCACGGGGGGGGGCGGAGAGACCCAGTACTTC.

The gene calls are TRBV7-9 and TRBJ1-3; a weak D match, TRBD1 (5 bases). The CDR3 totals 15 residues. In germline, CDR1 is SEHNR, CDR2 FQNEAQ (reference sequence). The V gene lost 5 bases and the J gene lost 0 bases, with 11 bases spanning the gap. The DNA of the CDR3 is TGTGCCAGCAGCATATTGGGGGGCTCTGGAAACACCATATATTTT. Translated: CASSILGGSGNTIYF.

The chain couples TRBV21-1 to TRBJ2-3. TRBV21-1 is a pseudogene locus. CDR3 length: 10 residues. The CDR3 DNA is TGTGCCAGCGTAGGGGATACGCAGTATTTT. Its protein is CASVGDTQYF.

The chain recombines TRBV4-1 with TRBJ2-5, with D possibly being TRBD1 or TRBD2 (6 bases each). Trimming cost V 0 bases and J 4 bases, with 12 bases left between them. Per the germline V gene, CDR1 is MGHRA and CDR2 is YSYEKL. The CDR3 covers 15 residues. CDR3 nucleotide sequence: TGCGCCAGCAGCCAAGATGGGGGGCGGGTAGAGACCCAGTACTTC. Protein: CASSQDGGRVETQYF.

The count of this clone is one. Different DNA sequences within this sample yield the same CDR3. The V call is TRBV14, the J call TRBJ1-4; D uncertain. Trimming stripped 1 base from V and 1 base from J, with 7 bases between. This CDR3 is built from 15 residues. CDR1 SGHDN and CDR2 FVKESK come from the germline V gene. The CDR3 region is CASSQVGVTNEKLFF. The CDR3 nucleotides read TGTGCCAGCAGCCAAGTCGGGGTAACTAATGAAAAACTGTTTTTT.

A word on this clone: At the DNA level, this CDR3 is encoded by other sequences in the same sample as well. The CDR3 coding sequence is TGCGCCAGCAGCTTGGGAGTAAGCCAAGAGACCCAGTACTTC. As protein: CASSLGVSQETQYF. The chain links TRBV5-1 to TRBJ2-5; D is unresolved. The CDR3 length is 14 residues. Germline CDR1 and CDR2: SGHRS and YFSETQ. The ends were cut back, 0 bases at V and 1 base at J, with 7 bases in the middle.

V and J are TRBV28 and TRBJ1-2, with a weak D call TRBD1 (5 bases). The germline V gene has CDR1 MDHEN and CDR2 SYDVKM. This CDR3 spans 12 amino acids. Trimming stripped 8 bases from V and 1 base from J, with 8 bases between. This CDR3 is CASWTLNYGYTF. In DNA, the CDR3 is TGTGCCAGCTGGACACTTAACTATGGCTACACCTTC.

About this clone itself: Other DNA sequences in this specimen translate into the identical CDR3. The CDR3 loop reads CSARTTGELFF. CDR3 nucleotides: TGCAGTGCCCGAACTACCGGGGAGCTGTTTTTT. The chain is built from TRBV20-1 and TRBJ2-2; no definite D call. V was cut by 6 bases and J by 5 bases, with 7 bases left in between. Germline V gene data show CDR1 as DFQATT and CDR2 as SNEGSKA (reference sequence). The CDR3 contains 11 residues.

The chain uses TRBV5-4 and TRBJ1-6; D gene ambiguous. CDR3 size: 15 residues. Trimming cost V 0 bases and J 8 bases, with 12 bases left between them. Germline V gene lookup returns CDR1 SGHNT and CDR2 YYREEE (reference sequence). CDR3 region: CASSLAQVGDSPLHF. CDR3 nucleotide sequence: TGTGCCAGCAGCTTGGCCCAGGTTGGGGATTCACCCCTCCACTTT. The whole variable domain, remainder taken from reference TRBV5-4 and TRBJ1-6, is ETGVTQSPTHLIKTRGQQVTLRCSSQSGHNTVSWYQQALGQGPQFIFQYYREEENGRGNFPPRFSGLQFPNYSSELNVNALELDDSALYLCASSLAQVGDSPLHFGNGTRLTVT.

The chain is built from TRBV28 and TRBJ2-7, with D possibly TRBD1 on 5 matching bases. The germline CDR1 and CDR2 sequences are MDHEN and SYDVKM. V was clipped by 4 bases and J by 1 base, with 11 bases between them. CDR3 length: 14 residues. The CDR3 sequence: CASSYRFRSYEQYF. The CDR3 DNA reads as TGTGCCAGCAGTTACAGGTTCAGGTCCTACGAGCAGTACTTC. The full variable domain, with the rest looked up from reference TRBV28 and TRBJ2-7, is DVKVTQSSRYLVKRTGEKVFLECVQDMDHENMFWYRQDPGLGLRLIYFSYDVKMKEKGDIPEGYSVSREKKERFSLILESASTNQTSMYLCASSYRFRSYEQYFGPGTRLTVT.

V is TRBV5-1 and J is TRBJ2-7; 13 nucleotides align to TRBD2. J was trimmed by 6 bases and V by 6 bases; bases with no gene match: 12. The CDR3 contains 16 residues. Germline V gene sequence: CDR1 SGHRS, CDR2 YFSETQ. The CDR3 reads CASTTSGRAEISEQYF. The CDR3 nucleotides are TGCGCCAGCACCACTAGCGGGAGGGCCGAAATCTCCGAGCAGTACTTC. Drawing the rest from reference TRBV5-1 and TRBJ2-7, the complete variable domain is KAGVTQTPRYLIKTRGQQVTLSCSPISGHRSVSWYQQTPGQGLQFLFEYFSETQRNKGNFPGRFSGRQFSNSRSEMNVSTLELGDSALYLCASTTSGRAEISEQYFGPGTRLTVT.

This chain joins TRBV30 and TRBJ2-5; D gene ambiguous. The DNA end is a closer match to TRBJ2-7, so the J assignment may be wrong. Germline-derived CDR1 and CDR2 are GTSNPN and SVGIG (reference sequence). The length of the CDR3 is 11 residues. DNA for the CDR3: TGTGCCTGGAGGAATACCTACGAGCAGTACTTC. This encodes CAWRNTYEQYF.

The rearrangement uses TRBV2 and TRBJ2-7; 10 nucleotides align to TRBD1. Losses at the gene ends were 4 bases for V and 2 bases for J; bases not matched to a gene: 2. CDR3 length: 14 residues. Germline values: CDR1 SNHLY, CDR2 FYNNEI. The CDR3 DNA reads TGTGCCAGCAGTGGGGACAGGGGCGCCTACGAGCAGTACTTC. Translating gives CASSGDRGAYEQYF.